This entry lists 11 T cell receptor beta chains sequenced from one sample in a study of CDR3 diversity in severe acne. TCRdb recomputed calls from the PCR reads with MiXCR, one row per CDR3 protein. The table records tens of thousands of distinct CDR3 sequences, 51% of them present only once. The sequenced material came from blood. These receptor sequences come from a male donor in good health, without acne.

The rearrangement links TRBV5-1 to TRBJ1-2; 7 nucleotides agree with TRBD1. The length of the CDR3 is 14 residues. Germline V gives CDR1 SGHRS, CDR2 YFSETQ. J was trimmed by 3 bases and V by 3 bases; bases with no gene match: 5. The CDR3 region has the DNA TGCGCCAGCAGCTACGGGACAGCTTACTATGGCTACACCTTC. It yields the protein CASSYGTAYYGYTF.

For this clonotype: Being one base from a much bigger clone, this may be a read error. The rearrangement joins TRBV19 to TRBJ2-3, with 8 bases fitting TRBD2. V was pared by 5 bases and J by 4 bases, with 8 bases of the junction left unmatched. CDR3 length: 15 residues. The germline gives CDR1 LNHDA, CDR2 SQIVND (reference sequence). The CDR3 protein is CASSAVAGWPDTQYF. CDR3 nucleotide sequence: TGTGCCAGTAGTGCAGTAGCGGGATGGCCAGATACGCAGTATTTT.

The CDR3 spells CSVVTSGGAAEQFF. The CDR3 DNA reads TGCAGCGTTGTGACTAGCGGGGGGGCCGCTGAGCAGTTCTTC. The rearrangement joins TRBV29-1 to TRBJ2-1; TRBD2 matches at 14 bases. CDR1 is SQVTM and CDR2 is ANQGSEA in the germline V gene. Trimming at V came to 4 bases and at J to 9 bases, leaving 5 bases not matched to a gene. The CDR3 consists of 14 residues.

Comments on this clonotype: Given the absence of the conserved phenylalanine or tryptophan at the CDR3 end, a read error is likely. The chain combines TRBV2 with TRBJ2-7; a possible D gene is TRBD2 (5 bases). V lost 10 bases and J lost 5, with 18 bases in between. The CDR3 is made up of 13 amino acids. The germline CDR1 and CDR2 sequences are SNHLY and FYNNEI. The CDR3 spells CAIFSKRGHEQYS. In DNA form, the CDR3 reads TGTGCCATCTTCTCAAAGCGAGGGCACGAGCAGTACTCC.

CDR3 region: CASSLGLGGSSYNSPLHF. DNA for the CDR3: TGTGCCAGCAGCTTAGGGTTAGGCGGCAGCTCCTATAATTCACCCCTCCACTTT. This chain connects TRBV7-8 to TRBJ1-6; no clear D. The V end lost 1 base, the J end lost 0 bases, and 13 bases lay between the germline ends. The CDR3 is 18 residues long. CDR1 and CDR2 (germline): SGHVS, FQNEAQ. Full variable domain (remainder filled in from reference TRBV7-8 and TRBJ1-6): GAGVSQSPRYKVAKRGQDVALRCDPISGHVSLFWYQQALGQGPEFLTYFQNEAQLDKSGLPSDRFFAERPEGSVSTLKIQRTQQEDSAVYLCASSLGLGGSSYNSPLHFGNGTRLTVT.

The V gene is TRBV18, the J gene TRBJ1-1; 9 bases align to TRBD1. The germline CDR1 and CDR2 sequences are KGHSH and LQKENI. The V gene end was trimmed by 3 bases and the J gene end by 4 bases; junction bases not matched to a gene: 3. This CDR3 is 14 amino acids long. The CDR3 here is CASSPGQGSTEAFF. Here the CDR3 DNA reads TGTGCCAGCTCACCCGGACAGGGGAGCACTGAAGCTTTCTTT.

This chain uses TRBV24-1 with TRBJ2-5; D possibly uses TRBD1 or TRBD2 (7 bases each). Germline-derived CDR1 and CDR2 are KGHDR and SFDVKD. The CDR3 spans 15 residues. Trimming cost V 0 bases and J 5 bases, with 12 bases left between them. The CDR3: CATSDLRQGGETQYF. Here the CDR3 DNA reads TGTGCCACCAGTGATTTGCGACAGGGAGGGGAGACCCAGTACTTC.

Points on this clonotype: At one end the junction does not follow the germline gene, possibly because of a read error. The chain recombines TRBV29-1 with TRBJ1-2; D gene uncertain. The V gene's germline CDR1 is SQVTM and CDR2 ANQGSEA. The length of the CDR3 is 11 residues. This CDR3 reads CGVLHGYGYTF. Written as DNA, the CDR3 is TGCGGCGTTTTACATGGGTATGGCTACACCTTC.

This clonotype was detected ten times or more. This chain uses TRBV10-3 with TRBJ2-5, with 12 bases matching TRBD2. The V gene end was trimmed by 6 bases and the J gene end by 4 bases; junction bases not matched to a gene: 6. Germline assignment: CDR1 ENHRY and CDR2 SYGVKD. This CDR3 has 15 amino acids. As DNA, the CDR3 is TGTGCCATCAGACCCGGACTAGCGGGACGAGAGACCCAGTACTTC. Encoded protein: CAIRPGLAGRETQYF.

In DNA form, the CDR3 reads TGTGCCACCAGCTCCTCGGACAGGGGCGATAATTCACCCCTCCACTTT. Residues: CATSSSDRGDNSPLHF. The rearrangement links TRBV15 to TRBJ1-6; TRBD1 matches at 9 bases. With V trimmed by 5 bases and J by 5 bases, 7 bases remained unmatched. Germline loops: CDR1 LNHNV, CDR2 YYDKDF (reference sequence). The CDR3 loop spans 16 amino acids.

DNA of the CDR3: TGTGCCAGCAGCTTGGACAGGGGGAAACAGACCCAGTACTTC. Amino acids: CASSLDRGKQTQYF. V gene TRBV4-2 combines with J gene TRBJ2-5; 10 positions agree with TRBD1. Looked up from germline, CDR1 is LGHNA and CDR2 is YNFKEQ. After removal of 5 bases from V and 6 bases from J, the junction contained 6 bases not matched to a gene. The CDR3 length is 14 residues.